This entry concerns a single T cell receptor (beta chain). The sample belongs to a study of blood T cell repertoires in COVID-19. Study background: Samples of COVID-19 (acute and convalescent) were obtained from the United States, Italy and Spain. PBMCs, B-cell-depleted T cells, or T cells were the source of the cDNA or gDNA that made up the material.

As processed by the authors: For nucleated cells, counts were estimated from reference gene primer amplification. Clones were read by immunoSEQ multiplex PCR, and TCRdb kept only the in-frame ones, dropping some. D and trimming were read from the DNA, whereas the V and J calls and clone size are those reported in that table. The sample has 200,000 to 300,000 clones, roughly 90% seen once. The CDR3 sequence is 15 residues long. CDR1 and CDR2 (germline): MNHEY, SMNVEV (reference sequence). Trimming left V 4 bases short and J 3 bases short, with 15 bases between. The sequencing input was peripheral blood. The receptor was isolated from a man aged 55 to 69 who had recovered from COVID-19. The chain uses TRBV27 and TRBJ1-2; D ambiguous. CDR3 region: CASSSRTLTHYGYTF. The CDR3 coding sequence is TGTGCCAGCAGTTCACGTACCCTAACCCACTATGGCTACACCTTC.